One sample yielded the 8 T cell receptor beta chains listed below, sequenced in a study of blood T cell repertoires in COVID-19. Here immunoSEQ multiplex PCR was the method, and the copy in TCRdb shows in-frame clones only, minus some. The repertoire holds roughly 260,000 clones, with about 89% as singletons. Input material: peripheral blood. The origin of the receptors is a woman aged 45-59 years with acute or convalescent COVID-19.

The CDR3 DNA sequence: TGTGCCAGCAGCTTGGGACACGTGGCCGGTTACGAGCAGTACTTC. This translates into CASSLGHVAGYEQYF. V usage is TRBV7-2 and J usage is TRBJ2-7, with D tentatively TRBD1 (6 bases). Germline CDR1 is SGHTA and CDR2 is FQGNSA. V shed 3 bases and J shed 4 bases, with 16 bases lying between them. The CDR3 is 15 residues long.

This chain uses TRBV2 with TRBJ1-6, with 7 bases aligning to TRBD1. J gave up 10 bases and V 7 bases, and 10 bases lay outside the gene matches. Germline-derived CDR1 and CDR2 are SNHLY and FYNNEI. This CDR3 has 14 residues. This chain's CDR3 is CASKPTGFYSPLHF. The CDR3 DNA is TGTGCCAGCAAACCGACAGGGTTTTACTCACCCCTCCACTTT.

The chain combines TRBV15 with TRBJ2-6; no reliable D call. The CDR3 runs to 14 residues. V was pared by 5 bases and J by 0 bases, with 5 bases between. Germline V gene data show CDR1 as LNHNV and CDR2 as YYDKDF (reference sequence). In DNA form, the CDR3 reads TGTGCCACCAGCCCCCGCTCTGGGGCCAACGTCCTGACTTTC. Its translation is CATSPRSGANVLTF.

This chain connects TRBV11-1 to TRBJ1-1; D call uncertain. The CDR3 runs to 14 residues. Germline loops: CDR1 SGHAT, CDR2 FQDESV (reference sequence). Trimming pared 2 bases from V and 0 bases from J, leaving 7 bases between. CDR3 sequence reads: CASSLIGMNTEAFF. The CDR3 bases are TGTGCCAGCAGCTTAATCGGGATGAACACTGAAGCTTTCTTT.

This clone was seen once. The CDR3 here is CASSMTRVGANVLTF. The CDR3 DNA follows: TGTGCCAGTAGTATGACGAGGGTTGGGGCCAACGTCCTGACTTTC. This chain links TRBV19 with TRBJ2-6, with D maybe TRBD2 (5 bases). CDR3 length equals 15 residues. Germline CDR1 reads LNHDA; CDR2 reads SQIVND (reference sequence). Deletions cut 3 bases from V and 3 bases from J, with 9 bases between. Together with reference TRBV19 and TRBJ2-6, the CDR3 gives the full variable domain: DGGITQSPKYLFRKEGQNVTLSCEQNLNHDAMYWYRQDPGQGLRLIYYSQIVNDFQKGDIAEGYSVSREKKESFPLTVTSAQKNPTAFYLCASSMTRVGANVLTFGAGSRLTVL.

This clone showed up just once. The chain links TRBV5-1 to TRBJ1-6; possible D gene TRBD1, 6 bases. The germline V gene has CDR1 SGHRS and CDR2 YFSETQ. Trimming removed 0 bases at V and 7 bases at J, with 11 bases between. The CDR3 extends over 15 amino acids. The CDR3 coding sequence is TGCGCCAGCAGCTTGGATCGGACAGACAATTCACCCCTCCACTTT. It codes for CASSLDRTDNSPLHF.

V usage is TRBV6-1 and J usage is TRBJ2-1; D possibly corresponds to TRBD2 (6 bases). CDR3 length: 15 residues. Deletions cut 2 bases from V and 9 bases from J, with 17 bases between. Germline V gene lookup returns CDR1 MNHNS and CDR2 SASEGT. The CDR3 here is CASSEQLAGGSEQFF. The CDR3 DNA follows: TGTGCCAGCAGTGAACAACTAGCAGGAGGGAGTGAGCAGTTCTTC.

The CDR3 sequence is CASSLTGGTYEQYF. CDR3 sequence (DNA): TGTGCCAGCAGCTTGACAGGGGGCACTTACGAGCAGTACTTC. The chain has TRBV7-2 and TRBJ2-7; 10 bases fit TRBD1. The CDR3 consists of 14 residues. The germline gives CDR1 SGHTA, CDR2 FQGNSA. The V segment lost 3 bases and the J segment 4 bases; nucleotides outside the gene matches: 3.